A single sample gave rise to the 10 T cell receptor beta chains below, sequenced in a study of technical replicates of blood from several donors. The table came from immunoSEQ multiplex PCR; TCRdb's copy has only in-frame clones and leaves some out. The sample has roughly 74,000 clones, about 91% seen once; the top ten hold about 0.4%. Sequenced material: T cells isolated from PBMCs. These receptor sequences come from a human donor in good health.

The rearrangement uses TRBV9 and TRBJ2-3; 9 bases map to TRBD2. Germline CDR1 and CDR2: SGDLS and YYNGEE. The CDR3 is made up of 17 amino acids. V dropped 2 bases and J dropped 6; count of bases not matched to a gene: 13. CDR3 protein: CASSVAQEREDPDTQYF. The CDR3 DNA follows: TGTGCCAGCAGCGTTGCCCAGGAGCGGGAGGATCCGGATACGCAGTATTTT.

This chain connects TRBV9 to TRBJ2-1; 11 nucleotides align to TRBD2. V shed 2 bases and J 8 bases; nucleotides not matched to a gene: 6. CDR3 length: 15 residues. CDR1 is SGDLS and CDR2 is YYNGEE in the germline V gene. CDR3 region: CASSVLLAGVDEQFF. CDR3 nucleotide sequence: TGTGCCAGCAGCGTTTTACTAGCGGGAGTTGATGAGCAGTTCTTC.

The chain recombines TRBV11-3 with TRBJ1-1; D might be TRBD1 (6 bases). In germline, CDR1 is SGHNT, CDR2 YENEEA. Trimming took 6 bases from V and 0 from J, leaving 11 bases between them. The CDR3 has 14 residues. Here the CDR3 reads CASSYREMNTEAFF. CDR3 DNA sequence: TGTGCCAGCAGTTACAGGGAAATGAACACTGAAGCTTTCTTT.

With regard to this clone: One end of the junction does not line up with germline, which may come from a read error. The chain is built from TRBV7-9 and TRBJ2-1; weak D call: TRBD2 (6 bases). Germline CDR1 and CDR2: SEHNR and FQNEAQ (reference sequence). This CDR3 contains 15 residues. The DNA of the CDR3 is TGTGCCAGCAGCGTAGCCCTAACTAGCACGGATGAGCAGTTCTTC. As protein: CASSVALTSTDEQFF.

The chain employs TRBV9 and TRBJ1-1; tentative D call: TRBD1 (5 bases). The V gene's germline CDR1 is SGDLS and CDR2 YYNGEE. Deletions cut 3 bases from V and 2 bases from J, with 14 bases between. The CDR3 totals 15 residues. CDR3 sequence: CASSAAGNLNTEAFF. CDR3 DNA sequence: TGTGCCAGCAGCGCCGCAGGGAACTTAAACACTGAAGCTTTCTTT.

The chain combines TRBV23-1 with TRBJ2-3; 8 bases align to TRBD2. TRBV23-1 is filed as an ORF, its function uncertain. CDR3 length: 16 residues. J lost 6 bases, V lost 4 bases, and 12 bases had no gene match. The CDR3 DNA reads as TGCGCCAGCAGTCCCCTTTACGGGGGGGGATTGGATACGCAGTATTTT. As protein: CASSPLYGGGLDTQYF.

The CDR3 loop reads CASQNVQSYNEQFF. Written as DNA, the CDR3 is TGTGCCAGCCAAAACGTGCAGTCCTACAATGAGCAGTTCTTC. This chain joins TRBV6-5 and TRBJ2-1, with D unclear. From germline, CDR1 is MNHEY and CDR2 SVGAGI. The V end lost 8 bases, the J end lost 1 base, and 12 bases lay between the germline ends. The CDR3 is made up of 14 amino acids.

This sequence joins TRBV4-2 and TRBJ2-1; 7 bases fit TRBD2. Germline V gene lookup returns CDR1 LGHNA and CDR2 YNFKEQ. The ends lost 0 bases at V and 2 bases at J; junction bases unmatched: 7. There are 17 residues in the CDR3. The CDR3 region has the DNA TGTGCCAGCAGCCAAGAATGGCGGGAGTCGCCCTACAATGAGCAGTTCTTC. Encoded protein: CASSQEWRESPYNEQFF.

The chain carries TRBV6-1 and TRBJ1-1, with 7 bases matching TRBD1. The CDR3 sequence is 12 residues long. J was trimmed by 8 bases and V by 7 bases; bases with no gene match: 7. Per germline, CDR1 MNHNS and CDR2 SASEGT. The DNA of the CDR3 is TGTGCCAGCAAGGCCGAAGGGGGCGAAGCTTTCTTT. Encoded protein: CASKAEGGEAFF.

J is TRBJ2-4 and V is TRBV19; weak D call: TRBD1 (6 bases). CDR1 is LNHDA, CDR2 SQIVND, per germline (reference sequence). Trimming took off 3 bases at V and 7 bases at J, with 19 bases between the two ends. This CDR3 has 16 amino acids. CDR3 in amino acids: CASSIPSGAGGNIQYF. In nucleotides, the CDR3 is TGTGCCAGTAGTATTCCCTCAGGGGCTGGTGGCAACATTCAGTACTTC.